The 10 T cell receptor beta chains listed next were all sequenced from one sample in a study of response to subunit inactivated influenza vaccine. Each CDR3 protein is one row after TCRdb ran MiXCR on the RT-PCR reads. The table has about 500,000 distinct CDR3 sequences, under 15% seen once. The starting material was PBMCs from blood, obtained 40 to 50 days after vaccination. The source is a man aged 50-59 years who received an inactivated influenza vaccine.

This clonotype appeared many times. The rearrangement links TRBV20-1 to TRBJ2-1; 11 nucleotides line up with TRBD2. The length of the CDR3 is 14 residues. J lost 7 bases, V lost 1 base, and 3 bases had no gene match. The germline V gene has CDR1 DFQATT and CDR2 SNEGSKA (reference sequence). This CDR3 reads CSARVAGGTNEQFF. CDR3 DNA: TGCAGTGCTAGAGTAGCGGGGGGGACAAATGAGCAGTTCTTC.

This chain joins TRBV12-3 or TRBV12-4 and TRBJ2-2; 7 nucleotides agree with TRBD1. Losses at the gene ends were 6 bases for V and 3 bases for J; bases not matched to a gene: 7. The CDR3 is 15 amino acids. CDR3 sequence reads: CASRRRQGDTGELFF. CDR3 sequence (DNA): TGTGCCAGCAGACGGAGACAGGGCGACACCGGGGAGCTGTTTTTT.

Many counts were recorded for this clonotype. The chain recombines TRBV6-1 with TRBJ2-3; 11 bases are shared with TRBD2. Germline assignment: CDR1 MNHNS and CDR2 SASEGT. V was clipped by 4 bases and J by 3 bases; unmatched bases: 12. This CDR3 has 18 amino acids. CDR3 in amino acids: CASSALILLAGGTDTQYF. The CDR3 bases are TGTGCCAGCAGTGCCCTTATCTTGCTAGCGGGAGGAACAGATACGCAGTATTTT.

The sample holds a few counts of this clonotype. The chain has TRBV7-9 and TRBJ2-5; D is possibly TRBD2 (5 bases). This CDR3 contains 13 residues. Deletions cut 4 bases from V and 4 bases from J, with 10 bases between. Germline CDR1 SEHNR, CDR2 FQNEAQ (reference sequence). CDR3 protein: CASSYAGSETQYF. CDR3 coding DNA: TGTGCCAGCAGCTACGCGGGTTCAGAGACCCAGTACTTC. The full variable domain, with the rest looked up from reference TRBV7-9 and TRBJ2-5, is DTGVSQNPRHKITKRGQNVTFRCDPISEHNRLYWYRQTLGQGPEFLTYFQNEAQLEKSRLLSDRFSAERPKGSFSTLEIQRTEQGDSAMYLCASSYAGSETQYFGPGTRLLVL.

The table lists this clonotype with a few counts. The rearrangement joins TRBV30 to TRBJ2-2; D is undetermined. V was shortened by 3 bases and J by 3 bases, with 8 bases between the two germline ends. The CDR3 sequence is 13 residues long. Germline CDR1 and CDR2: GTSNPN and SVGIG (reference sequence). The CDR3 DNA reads TGTGCCTGGAGCGCGATGCACACCGGGGAGCTGTTTTTT. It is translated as CAWSAMHTGELFF.

The CDR3 DNA sequence: TGTGCCACGCTAGGACTGGCCCCCTACGAGCAGTACTTC. This sequence encodes CATLGLAPYEQYF. The V and J genes are TRBV10-3 and TRBJ2-7; tentative D call: TRBD2 (5 bases). The CDR3 length is 13 residues. V was trimmed by 10 bases and J by 2 bases, leaving 15 bases between them. The germline CDR1 and CDR2 sequences are ENHRY and SYGVKD.

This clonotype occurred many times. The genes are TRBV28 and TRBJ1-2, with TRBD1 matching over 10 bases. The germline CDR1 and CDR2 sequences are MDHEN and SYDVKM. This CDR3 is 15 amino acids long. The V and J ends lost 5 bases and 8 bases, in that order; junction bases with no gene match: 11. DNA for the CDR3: TGTGCCAGCAGTCCCCGGACAGGGGGGGTTCGCGGCTACACCTTC. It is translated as CASSPRTGGVRGYTF.

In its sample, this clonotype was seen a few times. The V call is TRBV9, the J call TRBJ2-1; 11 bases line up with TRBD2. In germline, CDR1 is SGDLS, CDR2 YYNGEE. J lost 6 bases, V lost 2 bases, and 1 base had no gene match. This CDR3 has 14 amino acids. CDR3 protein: CASSVSGRGNEQFF. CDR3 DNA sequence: TGTGCCAGCAGCGTTAGCGGGAGGGGCAATGAGCAGTTCTTC.

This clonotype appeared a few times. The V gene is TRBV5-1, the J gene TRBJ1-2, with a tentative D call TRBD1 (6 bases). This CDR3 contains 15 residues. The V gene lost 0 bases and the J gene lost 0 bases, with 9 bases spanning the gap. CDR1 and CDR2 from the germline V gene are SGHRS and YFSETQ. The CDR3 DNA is TGCGCCAGCAGCTTGGACCCAGGGGCTAACTATGGCTACACCTTC. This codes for CASSLDPGANYGYTF.

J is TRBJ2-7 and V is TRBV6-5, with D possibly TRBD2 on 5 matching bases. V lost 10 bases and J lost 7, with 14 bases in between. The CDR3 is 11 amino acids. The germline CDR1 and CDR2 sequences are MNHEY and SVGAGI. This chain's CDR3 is CATSLEVEQYF. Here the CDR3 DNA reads TGTGCCACTTCCTTGGAGGTGGAGCAGTACTTC.